This T cell receptor beta chain was captured in a study of cytomegalovirus exposure and HLA in healthy donors. Study-level background: Earlier, roughly 180 million T cells were analyzed, and 90 million to 140 million unique TCR beta sequences were found among them.

The J segment lost 5 bases and the V segment lost 0 bases, leaving 7 bases of the junction unmatched. The length of the CDR3 is 17 residues. Germline CDR1 KGHSH, CDR2 LQKENI. Primers: 60 Vbeta forward and 13 Jbeta reverse. TCRdb's table, derived via immunoSEQ multiplex PCR, lists solely in-frame clones and lacks some. The sample holds roughly 120,000 clones, approximately 81% seen once. Whole-study findings and limits: The authors confirmed in vitro that a few CMV-associated chains were specific for CMV antigens. Among CMV-associated TCR beta chains, most appeared HLA-restricted in a later analysis.

Comments on this clone: Antigen: not known.

This sequence originates from a woman in her 30s in good health and CMV-seronegative. The chain couples TRBV18 to TRBJ2-3; TRBD2 aligns across 11 bases. The sequencing input was PBMCs. DNA of the CDR3: TGTGCCAGCTCACCACCTAGCGGGAGGGCCTTGAGAGATACGCAGTATTTT. Amino acid sequence: CASSPPSGRALRDTQYF.